The 10 T cell receptor beta chains below all came from one sample that was sequenced in a study of blood T cell repertoires in COVID-19. Data came from immunoSEQ multiplex PCR; TCRdb stores just in-frame clones and leaves some out. The top ten hold less than 10% of the sample, which has roughly 250,000 clones, approximately 80% seen once. The specimen was peripheral blood. These receptors originate from a human donor in a cohort sampled during active COVID-19.

The chain recombines TRBV7-2 with TRBJ1-4; 8 bases map to TRBD1. J gave up 7 bases and V 6 bases, and 10 bases lay outside the gene matches. This CDR3 has 15 residues. Germline V gene lookup returns CDR1 SGHTA and CDR2 FQGNSA. CDR3 nucleotides: TGTGCCAGCAGTCCCGAGAGAGGGACAGGTGAAAAACTGTTTTTT. Amino acids: CASSPERGTGEKLFF.

This rearrangement joins TRBV27 to TRBJ1-5, with a tentative D call TRBD1 (5 bases). The CDR3 runs 16 residues. The germline gives CDR1 MNHEY, CDR2 SMNVEV (reference sequence). Deletions cut 6 bases from V and 5 bases from J, with 20 bases between. This chain's CDR3 is CASSSRRRAGDQPQHF. The CDR3 DNA reads as TGTGCCAGCAGCTCGAGGCGCAGGGCTGGGGATCAGCCCCAGCATTTT.

The V gene is TRBV6-5, the J gene TRBJ2-3; 8 nucleotides align to TRBD2. The CDR3 covers 11 residues. Losses at the gene ends were 6 bases for V and 14 bases for J; bases not matched to a gene: 7. Germline CDR1 and CDR2: MNHEY and SVGAGI. This chain's CDR3 is CASRQTGTRYF. The DNA for the CDR3 is TGTGCCAGCAGGCAAACCGGGACTAGGTATTTT.

The chain is built from TRBV9 and TRBJ1-6, with a possible D match to TRBD1 (5 bases). The V end lost 4 bases, the J end lost 7 bases, and 9 bases lay between the germline ends. Germline V CDR1 and CDR2: SGDLS, YYNGEE. The CDR3 runs to 13 residues. The DNA for the CDR3 is TGTGCCAGCAGCATGACAGTCAATTCACCCCTCCACTTT. This gives the protein CASSMTVNSPLHF.

This sequence joins TRBV7-8 and TRBJ2-7; the D is unclear. CDR1 SGHVS and CDR2 FQNEAQ come from the germline V gene. V dropped 5 bases and J dropped 3 bases, with 11 bases sitting between them. The CDR3 runs to 13 residues. The CDR3 DNA follows: TGTGCCAGCAGCCCGCAACGGAGCTACGAGCAGTACTTC. It translates to CASSPQRSYEQYF.

The chain carries TRBV19 and TRBJ2-3; 10 bases align to TRBD2. This CDR3 has 13 residues. The ends lost 11 bases at V and 0 bases at J; junction bases unmatched: 2. Germline loops: CDR1 LNHDA, CDR2 SQIVND (reference sequence). For the CDR3, the DNA is TGTGCCGGACTAGCGGTAAGCACAGATACGCAGTATTTT. Protein sequence: CAGLAVSTDTQYF.

A word on this clone: Relative to the germline gene, one junction end is altered; a read error may explain this. The rearrangement joins TRBV10-2 to TRBJ1-5; unclear D gene. This CDR3 comprises 14 residues. CDR1 and CDR2 from the germline V gene are WSHSY and SAAADI. The CDR3 protein is CASRRQSSNQPQHF. CDR3 nucleotide sequence: TGCGCCAGCAGGAGGCAGTCTAGCAATCAACCCCAGCATTTT.

DNA of the CDR3: TGCGCCAGCAGCCAAGGACAGGGAATTGCCGGGGAGCTGTTTTTT. Amino acids: CASSQGQGIAGELFF. The V gene is TRBV4-1, the J gene TRBJ2-2, with 7 nucleotides matching TRBD1. Germline V gene sequence: CDR1 MGHRA, CDR2 YSYEKL. Trimming at V came to 1 base and at J to 6 bases, leaving 5 bases not matched to a gene. The CDR3 is 15 residues long.

The chain uses TRBV6-5 and TRBJ2-3; D remains ambiguous. The CDR3 loop spans 13 amino acids. Trimming took off 7 bases at V and 2 bases at J, with 10 bases between the two ends. CDR1 is MNHEY and CDR2 is SVGAGI in the germline V gene. The CDR3 spells CASIGVFTDTQYF. In DNA form, the CDR3 reads TGTGCCAGCATTGGAGTATTCACAGATACGCAGTATTTT.

This chain connects TRBV29-1 to TRBJ2-5; D may be TRBD1 (6 bases). V gave up 3 bases and J gave up 3 bases, with 23 bases separating them. This CDR3 spans 17 amino acids. In germline, CDR1 is SQVTM, CDR2 ANQGSEA. The CDR3 nucleotides are TGCAGCGTTGATCCGGGCTGGGGACACCGAATTGAAGAGACCCAGTACTTC. Its translation: CSVDPGWGHRIEETQYF.